A single sample gave rise to the 15 T cell receptor beta chains below, sequenced in a study of pediatric ulcerative colitis. Measured with immunoSEQ multiplex PCR; TCRdb has only the in-frame clones, and not every one. Among 23,000 or so clones listed, around 64% were seen once. Rectal tissue came from one to two pinch biopsies taken at colonoscopy. What was sequenced was gut tissue. Every receptor here comes from a boy aged 5-17 years with severe ulcerative colitis.

With respect to this clone: The same CDR3 also results from other DNA sequences found in this sample. The chain recombines TRBV5-8 with TRBJ1-1; perhaps TRBD1 as D (5 bases). This CDR3 comprises 13 residues. CDR1 and CDR2 from the germline V gene are SGHTS and YDEGEE. Trimming cost V 2 bases and J 1 base, with 6 bases left between them. The CDR3 nucleotides are TGTGCCAGCAGCTTTCAGGGGAACACTGAAGCTTTCTTT. Its protein product is CASSFQGNTEAFF.

This chain uses TRBV10-3 with TRBJ1-2; 8 bases match TRBD1. Trimming took 10 bases from V and 8 from J; bases not matched to a gene: 9. Germline values: CDR1 ENHRY, CDR2 SYGVKD. The CDR3 is 12 residues long. CDR3 coding DNA: TGTGCCACAGGACAGGGTACTTTAGGCTACACCTTC. Translated: CATGQGTLGYTF.

The DNA of the CDR3 is TGTGCCTGGCAGTTCATACAGGGCTATGGCTACACCTTC. This gives the protein CAWQFIQGYGYTF. The chain uses TRBV30 and TRBJ1-2, with D tentatively TRBD1 (6 bases). The CDR3 covers 13 residues. Looked up from germline, CDR1 is GTSNPN and CDR2 is SVGIG (reference sequence). V dropped 5 bases and J dropped 4 bases, with 14 bases sitting between them.

The chain combines TRBV7-8 with TRBJ2-3; the D is unclear. Germline V gene lookup returns CDR1 SGHVS and CDR2 FQNEAQ. CDR3 length equals 13 residues. With 5 bases removed from V and 0 bases from J, the gap between germline ends came to 6 bases. CDR3 bases: TGTGCCAGCAGCCTAGTGAGCACAGATACGCAGTATTTT. Amino acids: CASSLVSTDTQYF. The entire variable domain, with the rest obtained from reference TRBV7-8 and TRBJ2-3, is as follows: GAGVSQSPRYKVAKRGQDVALRCDPISGHVSLFWYQQALGQGPEFLTYFQNEAQLDKSGLPSDRFFAERPEGSVSTLKIQRTQQEDSAVYLCASSLVSTDTQYFGPGTRLTVL.

CDR3 region: CASSFDRGGETQYF. The CDR3 DNA reads TGCGCCAGCAGCTTCGACAGGGGGGGAGAGACCCAGTACTTC. The J gene is TRBJ2-5, the V gene TRBV5-1, with 9 bases that match TRBD1. Germline assignment: CDR1 SGHRS and CDR2 YFSETQ. The CDR3 is made up of 14 amino acids. J lost 4 bases, V lost 2 bases, and 3 bases had no gene match.

This clone was detected a few times. This chain links TRBV5-5 with TRBJ2-2; 8 nucleotides match TRBD1. The J segment lost 5 bases and the V segment lost 0 bases, leaving 3 bases of the junction unmatched. The CDR3 has 15 residues. Germline values: CDR1 SGHKS, CDR2 YYEKEE (reference sequence). The CDR3 nucleotides are TGTGCCAGCAGCTTGGTCCAGGGGGCAACCGGGGAGCTGTTTTTT. Its translation: CASSLVQGATGELFF.

This clone was picked up a small number of times. The V gene is TRBV2, the J gene TRBJ2-7; 10 bases agree with TRBD1. Germline V gene lookup returns CDR1 SNHLY and CDR2 FYNNEI. The CDR3 is 15 residues long. V was pared by 5 bases and J by 3 bases, with 7 bases of the junction left unmatched. The CDR3 sequence: CASSSIDRGHYEQYF. The CDR3 coding sequence is TGTGCCAGCAGTTCGATCGACAGGGGGCACTACGAGCAGTACTTC.

The CDR3 sequence: CSVGWQGIGYTF. The CDR3 DNA reads TGCAGCGTTGGGTGGCAGGGGATCGGCTACACCTTC. The chain is built from TRBV29-1 and TRBJ1-2, with D possibly TRBD1 on 6 matching bases. Germline V gives CDR1 SQVTM, CDR2 ANQGSEA. V was clipped by 4 bases and J by 8 bases, with 14 bases between them. The CDR3 length is 12 residues.

V and J are TRBV7-8 and TRBJ1-1; the match to TRBD1 covers 7 bases. CDR1 and CDR2 from the germline V gene are SGHVS and FQNEAQ. V was clipped by 5 bases and J by 2 bases; unmatched bases: 8. The CDR3 contains 15 residues. The CDR3 nucleotides read TGTGCCAGCAGCCGCAACCGACAGGGAAACACTGAAGCTTTCTTT. Protein: CASSRNRQGNTEAFF.

This clone has just a few counts. The chain combines TRBV13 with TRBJ2-1, with 8 bases that match TRBD1. Germline V gene sequence: CDR1 PRHDT, CDR2 FYEKMQ (reference sequence). After removal of 2 bases from V and 6 bases from J, the junction contained 9 bases not matched to a gene. The CDR3 has 16 amino acids. This chain's CDR3 is CASSLSSQGAVNEQFF. The CDR3 DNA reads TGTGCCAGCAGCTTAAGTTCCCAGGGGGCCGTCAATGAGCAGTTCTTC.

This chain links TRBV5-4 with TRBJ2-2; either TRBD1 or TRBD2 may fit D (6 bases each). V lost 7 bases and J lost 6, with 19 bases in between. The CDR3 has 15 amino acids. CDR1 is SGHNT and CDR2 is YYREEE in the germline V gene (reference sequence). The DNA for the CDR3 is TGTGCCAGCTTCCCGTCCGGGGGCAGGCCCGGGGAGCTGTTTTTT. The encoded protein is CASFPSGGRPGELFF. The full variable domain, its missing parts supplied by reference TRBV5-4 and TRBJ2-2, is ETGVTQSPTHLIKTRGQQVTLRCSSQSGHNTVSWYQQALGQGPQFIFQYYREEENGRGNFPPRFSGLQFPNYSSELNVNALELDDSALYLCASFPSGGRPGELFFGEGSRLTVL.

This clone has only one observation. The chain couples TRBV28 to TRBJ2-5; D is unresolved. The CDR3 totals 12 residues. Germline V gene lookup returns CDR1 MDHEN and CDR2 SYDVKM. Trimming removed 5 bases at V and 4 bases at J, with 8 bases between. CDR3 loop: CASSPALETQYF. CDR3 nucleotides: TGTGCCAGCAGTCCCGCTTTAGAGACCCAGTACTTC.

The gene calls are TRBV7-9 and TRBJ2-1; D is undetermined. CDR1 is SEHNR, CDR2 FQNEAQ, per germline (reference sequence). The CDR3 extends over 15 amino acids. V was shortened by 8 bases and J by 0 bases, with 14 bases between the two germline ends. The CDR3 DNA reads as TGTGCCAGCGTGTGGGAAGAGAGCTCCTACAATGAGCAGTTCTTC. As protein: CASVWEESSYNEQFF.

The chain has TRBV5-6 and TRBJ2-7; the D is unclear. The CDR3 contains 14 residues. Germline CDR1 and CDR2: SGHDT and YYEEEE. The germline V and J ends were trimmed by 3 bases and 3 bases, with 13 bases remaining between them. CDR3 sequence: CASSSGPANYEQYF. In nucleotides, the CDR3 is TGTGCCAGCAGCTCCGGACCGGCGAACTACGAGCAGTACTTC. The full variable domain, its missing parts supplied by reference TRBV5-6 and TRBJ2-7, is DAGVTQSPTHLIKTRGQQVTLRCSPKSGHDTVSWYQQALGQGPQFIFQYYEEEERQRGNFPDRFSGHQFPNYSSELNVNALLLGDSALYLCASSSGPANYEQYFGPGTRLTVT.

The CDR3 reads CASSQLAGGLGANVLTF. The CDR3 region has the DNA TGCGCCAGCAGCCAGTTAGCGGGGGGGCTAGGGGCCAACGTCCTGACTTTC. This chain connects TRBV4-1 to TRBJ2-6; 11 bases map to TRBD2. The germline CDR1 and CDR2 sequences are MGHRA and YSYEKL. V shed 3 bases and J 4 bases; nucleotides not matched to a gene: 5. The CDR3 has 17 residues.